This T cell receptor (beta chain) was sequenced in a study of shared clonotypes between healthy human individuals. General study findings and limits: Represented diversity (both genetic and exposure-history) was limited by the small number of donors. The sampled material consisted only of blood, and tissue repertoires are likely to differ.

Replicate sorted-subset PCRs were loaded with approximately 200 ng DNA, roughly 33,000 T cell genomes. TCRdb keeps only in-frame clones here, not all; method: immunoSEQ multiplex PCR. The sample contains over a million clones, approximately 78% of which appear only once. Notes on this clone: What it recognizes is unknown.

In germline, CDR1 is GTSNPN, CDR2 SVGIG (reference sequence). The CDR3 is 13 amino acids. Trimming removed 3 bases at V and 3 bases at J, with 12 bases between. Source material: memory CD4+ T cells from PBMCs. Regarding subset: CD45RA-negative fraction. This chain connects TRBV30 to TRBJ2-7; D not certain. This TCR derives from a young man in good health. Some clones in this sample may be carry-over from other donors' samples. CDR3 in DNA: TGTGCCTGGAGGCCGACAATCTTCTACGAGCAGTACTTC. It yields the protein CAWRPTIFYEQYF.